This T cell receptor beta chain emerged from a study of cytomegalovirus exposure and HLA in healthy donors. Study-level points and caveats: The study recorded over 150 TCR beta chains that were cytomegalovirus-associated. The TCR clusters that emerged in the first cohort tended, a later analysis found, to co-occur in the 120 or so validation repertoires. Most TCR sequences showed up rarely, but some public TCRs showed up in many donors.

As regards this clone: Its antigen remains unknown.

The donors were part of the validation cohort of roughly 110 subjects. That cohort was separate from the first cohort, which comprised 700 or so subjects. Assay used: immunoSEQ multiplex PCR; TCRdb lists only in-frame clones, some missing. Of about 270,000 clones in the sample, approximately 83% were seen once. Germline CDR1 and CDR2: MNHEY and SVGAGI. The CDR3 runs 11 residues. The V end was cut by 4 bases, the J end by 4 bases, with 5 bases between. The sample was PBMCs. This TCR derives from a woman between 18 and 29 years old in good health and CMV-seronegative. The genes are TRBV6-5 and TRBJ2-7; D gene unclear. The CDR3 coding sequence is TGTGCCAGCAGTTCACGGTACGAGCAGTACTTC. It encodes CASSSRYEQYF.